Shown below are 11 T cell receptor beta chains from a single sample sequenced in a study of technical replicates of blood from a handful of donors. Some clones are missing from TCRdb's copy, which holds only in-frame ones; the method was immunoSEQ multiplex PCR. The table records some 66,000 clones, 98% of them present only once. Sequencing was done on a sample of T cells isolated from PBMCs. The receptors were sampled from a human donor in good health.

This rearrangement joins TRBV27 to TRBJ1-1, with a weak D call TRBD1 (5 bases). V was cut by 5 bases and J by 5 bases, with 18 bases left in between. The germline V gene has CDR1 MNHEY and CDR2 SMNVEV (reference sequence). The length of the CDR3 is 15 residues. The chain's CDR3 is CASSPVGGVRTEAFF. As DNA, the CDR3 is TGTGCCAGCAGTCCCGTGGGAGGGGTGAGGACTGAAGCTTTCTTT.

The chain is built from TRBV9 and TRBJ1-2; 7 nucleotides line up with TRBD1. The CDR3 spans 14 residues. Germline CDR1 SGDLS, CDR2 YYNGEE. The ends lost 0 bases at V and 4 bases at J; junction bases unmatched: 3. The CDR3 nucleotides are TGTGCCAGCAGCGTAGGACAGGGAGGCTATGGCTACACCTTC. This gives the protein CASSVGQGGYGYTF.

This chain links TRBV7-6 with TRBJ1-1; D not resolved. V gave up 1 base and J gave up 1 base, with 10 bases separating them. Germline assignment: CDR1 SGHVS and CDR2 FNYEAQ. There are 15 residues in the CDR3. This CDR3 reads CASSLGHSRNTEAFF. DNA for the CDR3: TGTGCCAGCAGCTTAGGACATTCAAGGAACACTGAAGCTTTCTTT.

The V gene is TRBV6-1, the J gene TRBJ1-1; D is uncertain. Germline V gene data show CDR1 as MNHNS and CDR2 as SASEGT. The CDR3 contains 14 residues. Trimming shortened V by 3 bases and J by 4 bases, and 12 bases separated the two germline ends. The CDR3 DNA is TGTGCCAGCAGTGAGACCGGGCGGGCCACTGAAGCTTTCTTT. Translation: CASSETGRATEAFF.

On this clone itself: One end of the junction varies from germline; a read error may be responsible. This sequence joins TRBV6-1 and TRBJ2-5, with D unresolved. The CDR3 runs 14 residues. The germline V gene encodes CDR1 MNHNS and CDR2 SASEGT. In nucleotides, the CDR3 is TGTGCCAGCAGTGAAGCCCACCGTCGAGAGGCCCAGTACTTC. This sequence encodes CASSEAHRREAQYF.

Here the CDR3 reads CASSLLRVGFGNTIYF. Written as DNA, the CDR3 is TGTGCCAGCAGCCTCCTGAGGGTCGGCTTTGGAAACACCATATATTTT. This sequence joins TRBV28 and TRBJ1-3; D is uncertain. V shed 6 bases and J shed 3 bases, with 18 bases lying between them. Per the germline V gene, CDR1 is MDHEN and CDR2 is SYDVKM. The CDR3 sequence is 16 residues long.

This chain uses TRBV10-3 with TRBJ2-2; TRBD2 might be the D (6 bases). Trimming took 9 bases from V and 0 from J, leaving 11 bases between them. This CDR3 is built from 14 residues. Germline CDR1 is ENHRY and CDR2 is SYGVKD. CDR3 region: CAISGNANTGELFF. The CDR3 DNA reads as TGTGCCATTAGCGGAAACGCGAACACCGGGGAGCTGTTTTTT.

This clone showed up just a few times. V usage is TRBV2 and J usage is TRBJ1-6, with D uncertain. Trimming left V 3 bases short and J 6 bases short, with 6 bases between. There are 13 residues in the CDR3. Germline V gene sequence: CDR1 SNHLY, CDR2 FYNNEI. CDR3: CASSEEGNSPLHF. The CDR3 DNA sequence: TGTGCCAGCAGTGAGGAGGGTAATTCACCCCTCCACTTT.

The rearrangement links TRBV4-1 to TRBJ2-1, with a weak D call TRBD2 (6 bases). The CDR3 is made up of 14 amino acids. Trimming pared 2 bases from V and 7 bases from J, leaving 12 bases between. Germline-derived CDR1 and CDR2 are MGHRA and YSYEKL. CDR3 in amino acids: CASSQWTTPNEQFF. The CDR3 DNA follows: TGCGCCAGCAGCCAATGGACTACCCCAAATGAGCAGTTCTTC.

This sequence joins TRBV13 and TRBJ2-7, with a weak D call TRBD1 (6 bases). The CDR3 spans 13 residues. Trimming removed 7 bases from V and 7 bases from J, with 17 bases in between. Germline lookup yields CDR1 PRHDT and CDR2 FYEKMQ (reference sequence). CDR3 loop: CASNLQQGEEQYF. CDR3 in DNA: TGTGCCAGCAACCTCCAACAGGGTGAAGAGCAGTACTTC.

This clone was detected only once. V gene TRBV14 combines with J gene TRBJ2-1; tentative D call: TRBD2 (5 bases). CDR1 is SGHDN, CDR2 FVKESK, per germline. The V end was cut by 1 base, the J end by 1 base, with 8 bases between. CDR3 length: 15 residues. CDR3 sequence: CASSQGGISYNEQFF. The CDR3 region has the DNA TGTGCCAGCAGCCAAGGAGGGATATCCTACAATGAGCAGTTCTTC.